The 2 T cell receptor beta chains below come from one sample, sequenced in a study of T cells in Graves' hyperthyroidism and ophthalmopathy (dated by TCRdb to between 2018 and 2020). Library construction relied on multiplex PCR. The instrument was an Illumina HiSeq 2000. The TCR beta CDR3 regions were amplified from RNA transcripts. The first round of RT-PCR for the TCR CDR3 was performed with the HTBI primer set and the Qiagen OneStep RT-PCR kit. TCRdb passed the public sequencing reads through fastp at Q25 and MiXCR, retaining productive beta sequences. Every entry covers one CDR3 protein and lists the most common genes and DNA from its rows. In all, the sample holds about 610,000 distinct CDR3 sequences, and about 14% of those were seen once. The ten largest clones capture approximately 4.3% of the sample. The specimen was blood. The receptors derive from a woman aged 40-49 years with Graves' ophthalmopathy.

This clonotype was counted at least ten times. CDR3 amino acids: CASRGTSQTYEQYF. In DNA, the CDR3 is TGTGCCAGCCGAGGGACTAGCCAAACCTACGAGCAGTACTTC. The chain uses TRBV6-1 and TRBJ2-7, with 9 bases fitting TRBD2. This CDR3 spans 14 amino acids. After removal of 8 bases from V and 2 bases from J, the junction contained 7 bases not matched to a gene. The germline gives CDR1 MNHNS, CDR2 SASEGT.

The rearrangement uses TRBV28 and TRBJ2-7; 7 positions match TRBD1. The ends lost 5 bases at V and 4 bases at J; junction bases unmatched: 17. This CDR3 region has 17 residues. Germline CDR1 MDHEN, CDR2 SYDVKM. CDR3 residues: CASSPHMGQPNGYEQYF. For the CDR3, the DNA is TGTGCCAGCAGTCCCCACATGGGACAGCCTAATGGGTACGAGCAGTACTTC.